Each of the 7 T cell receptor beta chains below was sequenced from the same sample in a study of T cell repertoires in cytomegalovirus infection. These receptors' antigens are unknown. TCRdb called the reads again in MiXCR, with one record for every CDR3 protein. This sample carries around 570,000 distinct CDR3 sequences, approximately 40% of them seen once, and the ten largest clones take around 46%. Sequenced here: cultured PBMCs, sampled from culture after CMV antigen stimulation. These receptors were obtained from a human donor in good health (CMV status not recorded). Some clones in this sample may be carry-over from other donors' samples.

This clonotype was found a few times. The chain has TRBV5-4 and TRBJ2-1, with D unclear. V was trimmed by 1 base and J by 2 bases, leaving 7 bases between them. CDR3 length equals 14 residues. CDR1 SGHNT and CDR2 YYREEE come from the germline V gene (reference sequence). The CDR3 DNA reads TGTGCCAGCAGCTTGATAGGCGCCTACAATGAGCAGTTCTTC. Protein: CASSLIGAYNEQFF.

V and J are TRBV7-8 and TRBJ2-2; D may match TRBD1 or TRBD2 (5 bases each). The V gene's germline CDR1 is SGHVS and CDR2 FQNEAQ. This CDR3 spans 14 amino acids. Trimming removed 1 base from V and 5 bases from J, with 8 bases in between. The CDR3 loop reads CASSLDRRTGELFF. The DNA of the CDR3 is TGTGCCAGCAGCTTAGACAGGAGGACCGGGGAGCTGTTTTTT.

This clonotype was seen only a few times. This sequence joins TRBV15 and TRBJ2-1; 14 positions match TRBD2. The CDR3 covers 19 residues. The junction had 9 bases not matched to a gene; V was cut back by 1 base and J by 4 bases. The V gene's germline CDR1 is LNHNV and CDR2 YYDKDF (reference sequence). CDR3 DNA: TGTGCCACCAGCAGAGCACCGATGACTAGCGGGGGGGCTTACAATGAGCAGTTCTTC. Residues: CATSRAPMTSGGAYNEQFF.

This clonotype was seen just once. V is TRBV7-6 and J is TRBJ1-2, with a weak D call TRBD1 (6 bases). Germline V CDR1 and CDR2: SGHVS, FNYEAQ. Deletions cut 3 bases from V and 8 bases from J, with 7 bases between. The CDR3 totals 11 residues. DNA of the CDR3: TGTGCCAGCAGCTTTGGGACAGGCTACACCTTC. It codes for CASSFGTGYTF.

This clonotype is a singleton in its sample. CDR3 in amino acids: CSARDGKGEGQPQHF. The CDR3 DNA reads TGCAGTGCTAGAGATGGCAAAGGGGAGGGTCAGCCCCAGCATTTT. The gene calls are TRBV20-1 and TRBJ1-5, with D perhaps matching TRBD1 (5 bases). V was cut by 0 bases and J by 6 bases, with 15 bases left in between. The V gene's germline CDR1 is DFQATT and CDR2 SNEGSKA (reference sequence). The length of the CDR3 is 15 residues.

This clonotype was seen a handful of times. The chain employs TRBV4-3 and TRBJ2-5; 10 bases map to TRBD2. Germline assignment: CDR1 LGHNA and CDR2 YSLEER. The CDR3 sequence is 18 residues long. V shed 3 bases and J 5 bases; nucleotides not matched to a gene: 15. CDR3 in amino acids: CASSQGAGGPGGYETQYF. The CDR3 DNA follows: TGCGCCAGCAGCCAGGGAGCGGGAGGGCCCGGGGGATACGAGACCCAGTACTTC.

This clonotype was recorded a few times. This chain connects TRBV4-1 to TRBJ1-6; 9 bases align to TRBD1. The CDR3 contains 17 residues. Germline V lookup: CDR1 MGHRA, CDR2 YSYEKL. Trimming removed 3 bases from V and 7 bases from J; junction bases left unmatched: 10. CDR3 region: CASSHVPGQGLNSPLHF. CDR3 coding DNA: TGCGCCAGCAGCCATGTCCCGGGACAGGGATTGAATTCACCCCTCCACTTT.